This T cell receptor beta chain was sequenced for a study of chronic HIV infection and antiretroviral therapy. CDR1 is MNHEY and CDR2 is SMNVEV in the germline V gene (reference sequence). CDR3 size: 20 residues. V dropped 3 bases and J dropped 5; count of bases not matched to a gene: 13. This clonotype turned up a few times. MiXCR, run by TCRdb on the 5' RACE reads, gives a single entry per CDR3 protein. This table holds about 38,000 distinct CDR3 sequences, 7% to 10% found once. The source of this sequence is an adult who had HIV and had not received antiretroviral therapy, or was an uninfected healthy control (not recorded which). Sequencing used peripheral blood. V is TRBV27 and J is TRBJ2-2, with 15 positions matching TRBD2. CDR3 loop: CASSFSGLAGGRHGTGELFF. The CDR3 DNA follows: TGTGCCAGCAGTTTCTCGGGACTAGCGGGAGGCCGTCATGGGACCGGGGAGCTGTTTTTT.